These 20 T cell receptor beta chains share one sample of origin, sequenced in a study of T-cell reconstitution after alpha-beta-depleted transplantation in children listed by TCRdb under 2016. Receptor libraries were prepared by PCR. Sequencing instrument: Illumina HiSeq 2500. Molecular barcoding was employed in the preparation of TCR libraries, with unique molecular identifiers being used to normalize TCRbeta repertoire quantification. Through fastp at Q25 and MiXCR, TCRdb rebuilt clones from the public reads, retaining in-frame beta chains. One record per CDR3 amino acid sequence lists the most common genes and DNA. The sample profile shows some 530,000 distinct CDR3 sequences; roughly an eighth of them were found once. Together, the top ten hold approximately 5.4% of the sample. Sequences were derived from PBMCs from the stem cell graft donor, sampled from the stem cell graft. These TCRs come from a human donor who donated a stem cell graft to a child with combined immunodeficiency.

This clonotype was found many times. The V and J genes are TRBV28 and TRBJ2-3; maybe TRBD1 (5 bases). Trimming stripped 3 bases from V and 6 bases from J, with 16 bases between. This CDR3 has 15 amino acids. CDR1 and CDR2 (germline): MDHEN, SYDVKM. This chain's CDR3 is CASSFLGALGDTQYF. The CDR3 coding sequence is TGTGCCAGCAGTTTTTTAGGGGCCCTGGGTGATACGCAGTATTTT.

The V gene is TRBV21-1, the J gene TRBJ2-7; the DNA was not used to check the table's D call, TRBD2. TRBV21-1 is an annotated pseudogene. The CDR3 contains 13 residues. Written as DNA, the CDR3 is TGTGCCAGCAGCAAACTAGCCGGCTACGAGCAGTACTTC. Residues: CASSKLAGYEQYF.

This clonotype was counted only a few times. The chain couples TRBV29-1 to TRBJ1-2, with 9 bases lining up with TRBD1. This CDR3 has 13 residues. The germline V gene encodes CDR1 SQVTM and CDR2 ANQGSEA. V lost 3 bases, J lost 6 bases, and 5 bases stayed unmatched. The CDR3 region has the DNA TGCAGCGTTGATGGACAGGGGTACAATGGCTACACCTTC. It encodes CSVDGQGYNGYTF.

DNA for the CDR3: TGTGCCAGCAGCGTGGGGACAGGGTCTGAGCAGTACTTC. Translation gives CASSVGTGSEQYF. The chain joins TRBV7-9 to TRBJ2-7; 9 bases agree with TRBD1. J gave up 7 bases and V 5 bases, and 6 bases lay outside the gene matches. The CDR3 length is 13 residues. Per the germline V gene, CDR1 is SEHNR and CDR2 is FQNEAQ (reference sequence).

This clonotype appeared a few times. The CDR3 is CSARSRVGNQPQHF. CDR3 sequence (DNA): TGCAGTGCTAGATCCAGGGTGGGCAATCAGCCCCAGCATTTT. The chain recombines TRBV20-1 with TRBJ1-5; tentatively, D is TRBD1 (5 bases). The CDR3 is made up of 14 amino acids. The germline V and J ends were trimmed by 2 bases and 2 bases, with 10 bases remaining between them. CDR1 is DFQATT, CDR2 SNEGSKA, per germline (reference sequence).

The chain joins TRBV7-2 to TRBJ1-1, with D maybe TRBD1 (5 bases). The CDR3 runs to 13 residues. Germline V lookup: CDR1 SGHTA, CDR2 FQGNSA. V gave up 5 bases and J gave up 4 bases, with 11 bases separating them. CDR3 loop: CASSLDRITEAFF. The CDR3, as DNA: TGTGCCAGCAGCCTAGACAGAATCACTGAAGCTTTCTTT.

This clonotype appeared many times. This chain connects TRBV9 to TRBJ2-1; TRBD2 agrees at 11 bases. Trimming at V came to 0 bases and at J to 4 bases, leaving 3 bases not matched to a gene. CDR1 and CDR2 (germline): SGDLS, YYNGEE. The CDR3 contains 16 residues. The CDR3 nucleotides are TGTGCCAGCAGCGTAGAGGTAGCGGGGGGGTACAATGAGCAGTTCTTC. Its protein product is CASSVEVAGGYNEQFF.

A few counts support this clonotype. The genes are TRBV3-1 and TRBJ2-1, with 8 bases matching TRBD1. The junction had 11 bases not matched to a gene; V was cut back by 6 bases and J by 7 bases. CDR1 is LGHDT, CDR2 YNNKEL, per germline (reference sequence). The CDR3 has 15 residues. The CDR3 DNA reads TGTGCCAGCAGGCGATCAGGGGGCGCGTTGAATGAGCAGTTCTTC. Its protein product is CASRRSGGALNEQFF.

This clonotype came up a few times. This chain joins TRBV15 and TRBJ1-2; D is unclear. In germline, CDR1 is LNHNV, CDR2 YYDKDF (reference sequence). There are 15 residues in the CDR3. V was clipped by 0 bases and J by 2 bases, with 10 bases between them. The CDR3 sequence: CATSRDFASNYGYTF. CDR3 nucleotide sequence: TGTGCCACCAGCAGAGATTTTGCCAGCAACTATGGCTACACCTTC.

This clonotype was counted between two and nine times. The V gene is TRBV7-2, the J gene TRBJ2-7; D not resolved. Germline V lookup: CDR1 SGHTA, CDR2 FQGNSA. The CDR3 length is 14 residues. V was trimmed by 6 bases and J by 4 bases, leaving 16 bases between them. The CDR3 nucleotides read TGTGCCAGCAGTTCTCGTGGATCGGTATACGAGCAGTACTTC. Translated: CASSSRGSVYEQYF.

The chain joins TRBV20-1 to TRBJ2-7; TRBD1 aligns across 7 bases. With V trimmed by 6 bases and J by 0 bases, 5 bases remained unmatched. Germline V CDR1 and CDR2: DFQATT, SNEGSKA (reference sequence). This CDR3 has 13 amino acids. Written as DNA, the CDR3 is TGCAGTGCATGGGACAGTTACTCCTACGAGCAGTACTTC. Its protein is CSAWDSYSYEQYF.

The table lists this clonotype with a few counts. The gene calls are TRBV5-5 and TRBJ2-7, with TRBD1 as a possible D gene (5 bases). V gave up 2 bases and J gave up 0 bases, with 15 bases separating them. Per the germline V gene, CDR1 is SGHKS and CDR2 is YYEKEE (reference sequence). The CDR3 runs 16 residues. The CDR3, as DNA: TGTGCCAGCAGCTTTATCGACAGCCTGGCCTCCTACGAGCAGTACTTC. This encodes CASSFIDSLASYEQYF.

The chain joins TRBV2 to TRBJ2-7; 7 bases map to TRBD1. The CDR3 spans 13 residues. Germline V gives CDR1 SNHLY, CDR2 FYNNEI. J lost 6 bases, V lost 2 bases, and 4 bases had no gene match. The CDR3 nucleotides are TGTGCCAGCAGTGAACCGGACAGGACCGAGCAGTACTTC. Translation: CASSEPDRTEQYF.

This clonotype was seen a handful of times. The rearrangement uses TRBV6-5 and TRBJ2-2, with 7 bases fitting TRBD1. Germline CDR1 and CDR2: MNHEY and SVGAGI. CDR3 length: 13 residues. Trimming removed 4 bases from V and 8 bases from J; junction bases left unmatched: 4. CDR3 DNA sequence: TGTGCCAGCAGTTTCGACAGGGCAGGGGAGCTGTTTTTT. Residues: CASSFDRAGELFF.

In its sample, this clonotype was seen many times. The chain joins TRBV4-3 to TRBJ2-1, with a possible D match to TRBD2 (5 bases). Germline V lookup: CDR1 LGHNA, CDR2 YSLEER. The CDR3 covers 14 residues. V was clipped by 0 bases and J by 7 bases, with 10 bases between them. This chain's CDR3 is CASSQDVTGNEQFF. The CDR3 coding sequence is TGCGCCAGCAGCCAAGATGTTACGGGAAATGAGCAGTTCTTC.

The rearrangement joins TRBV3-1 to TRBJ2-1; D uncertain. CDR1 LGHDT and CDR2 YNNKEL come from the germline V gene (reference sequence). Trimming shortened V by 1 base and J by 2 bases, and 9 bases separated the two germline ends. The CDR3 loop spans 15 amino acids. CDR3 sequence (DNA): TGTGCCAGCAGCCAAGGAGTCAGGCCCTACAATGAGCAGTTCTTC. Protein sequence: CASSQGVRPYNEQFF.

Concerning this clonotype: A clone one base away is much larger, so this may be a read error. The chain is built from TRBV29-1 and TRBJ2-5, with D perhaps matching TRBD2 (5 bases). The V gene lost 5 bases and the J gene lost 6 bases, with 13 bases spanning the gap. Germline CDR1 SQVTM, CDR2 ANQGSEA. The length of the CDR3 is 12 residues. The CDR3 DNA follows: TGCAGCGTTCGGGGTTTACGAAAGACCCAGTACTTC. Translated, it gives CSVRGLRKTQYF. Together with reference TRBV29-1 and TRBJ2-5, the CDR3 gives the full variable domain: SAVISQKPSRDICQRGTSLTIQCQVDSQVTMMFWYRQQPGQSLTLIATANQGSEATYESGFVIDKFPISRPNLTFSTLTVSNMSPEDSSIYLCSVRGLRKTQYFGPGTRLLVL.

The rearrangement joins TRBV12-3 or TRBV12-4 to TRBJ2-7; perhaps TRBD2 as D (6 bases). The CDR3 extends over 14 amino acids. V dropped 2 bases and J dropped 6 bases, with 14 bases sitting between them. The CDR3 DNA reads as TGTGCCAGCAGTTTATCCAGCGGGTTTTTCGAGCAGTACTTC. Translating it yields CASSLSSGFFEQYF.

This clonotype was picked up a small number of times. The chain is built from TRBV18 and TRBJ2-6; D not certain. The CDR3 is 14 amino acids. Trimming pared 10 bases from V and 0 bases from J, leaving 10 bases between. CDR1 KGHSH and CDR2 LQKENI come from the germline V gene. The CDR3 reads CATRPSSGANVLTF. The CDR3 DNA follows: TGTGCCACCAGACCTTCCTCTGGGGCCAACGTCCTGACTTTC.

In its sample, this clonotype was seen a few times. The chain links TRBV6-2 or TRBV6-3 to TRBJ2-1; 10 nucleotides agree with TRBD2. From germline, CDR1 is MNHEY and CDR2 SVGEGT. V trimming: 5 bases; J trimming: 6 bases; junction bases outside the gene matches: 4. The CDR3 runs 14 residues. This CDR3 reads CASSGLAVLNEQFF. CDR3 in DNA: TGTGCCAGCAGTGGACTAGCGGTCCTCAATGAGCAGTTCTTC.